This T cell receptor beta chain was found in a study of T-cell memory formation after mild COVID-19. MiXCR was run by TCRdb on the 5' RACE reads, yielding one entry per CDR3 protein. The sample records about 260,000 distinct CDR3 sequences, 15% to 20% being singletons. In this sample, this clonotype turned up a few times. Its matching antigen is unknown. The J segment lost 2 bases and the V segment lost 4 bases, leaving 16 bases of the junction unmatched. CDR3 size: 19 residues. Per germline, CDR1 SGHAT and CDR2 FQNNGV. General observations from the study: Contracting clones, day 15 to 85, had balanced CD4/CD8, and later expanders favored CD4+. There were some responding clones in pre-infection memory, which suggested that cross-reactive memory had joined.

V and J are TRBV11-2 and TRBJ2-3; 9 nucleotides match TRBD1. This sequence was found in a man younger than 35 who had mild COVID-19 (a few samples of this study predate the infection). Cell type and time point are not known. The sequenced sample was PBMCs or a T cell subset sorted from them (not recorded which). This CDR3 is CASSSPGTGSAVATDTQYF. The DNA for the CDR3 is TGTGCCAGCAGCTCCCCGGGGACAGGGTCCGCTGTGGCCACAGATACGCAGTATTTT.